This passage covers 30 T cell receptor beta chains from one sample sequenced in a study of spatial heterogeneity in lung cancer. In TCRdb, the 5' RACE reads were re-called with MiXCR into one record per CDR3 protein. The sample shows approximately 44,000 distinct CDR3 sequences, roughly 13% of them seen only once. This sample's time point: sample taken at primary tumor resection. The material sequenced was PBMCs, taken at surgery. The receptors stem from a male donor with early-stage non-small cell lung cancer.

The gene calls are TRBV11-2 and TRBJ1-1; the D gene is possibly TRBD1 (6 bases). CDR3 length: 17 amino acids. The V gene lost 2 bases and the J gene lost 4 bases, with 20 bases spanning the gap. Per the germline V gene, CDR1 is SGHAT and CDR2 is FQNNGV. CDR3 loop: CASSLLGGLGKGTEAFF. The CDR3 nucleotides are TGTGCCAGCAGCTTATTGGGGGGCTTGGGAAAGGGCACTGAAGCTTTCTTT.

DNA of the CDR3: TGTGCCAGCAGCGTTATCCCGGACAGTCGTCTGTCACCCCTCCACTTT. Translated, it gives CASSVIPDSRLSPLHF. The chain links TRBV9 to TRBJ1-6; D perhaps matches TRBD1 (6 bases). V was trimmed by 2 bases and J by 10 bases, leaving 19 bases between them. This CDR3 spans 16 amino acids. Per germline, CDR1 SGDLS and CDR2 YYNGEE.

Comment on this clonotype: This may come from a read error, since a much larger clone is one base off. This chain connects TRBV12-3 or TRBV12-4 to TRBJ2-5; possibly TRBD2 for D (5 bases). The CDR3 runs to 16 residues. V dropped 6 bases and J dropped 1 base, with 18 bases sitting between them. CDR3: CASSLGPGSGQETQYF. In DNA, the CDR3 is TGTGCCAGCAGCCTCGGCCCGGGAAGTGGCCAAGAGACCCAGTACTTC.

This clonotype was seen many times. In DNA, the CDR3 is TGTGCCAGCAGCTTAGATGGCCTGGAGCAGTTCTTC. Amino acids: CASSLDGLEQFF. The gene calls are TRBV11-1 and TRBJ2-1; D is unresolved. There are 12 residues in the CDR3. Germline V CDR1 and CDR2: SGHAT, FQDESV (reference sequence). Trimming left V 1 base short and J 10 bases short, with 8 bases between.

The chain employs TRBV4-1 and TRBJ1-1, with TRBD1 as a possible D gene (6 bases). The CDR3 contains 14 residues. With 3 bases removed from V and 11 bases from J, the gap between germline ends came to 19 bases. Germline assignment: CDR1 MGHRA and CDR2 YSYEKL. This CDR3 reads CASSHAGTPSRAFF. The DNA of the CDR3 is TGCGCCAGCAGCCACGCCGGGACACCCTCAAGGGCTTTCTTT.

This sequence joins TRBV10-3 and TRBJ2-5, with 10 bases that match TRBD2. This CDR3 contains 15 residues. The trim removed 3 bases at V and 2 bases at J, leaving 3 bases unmatched. Germline CDR1 ENHRY, CDR2 SYGVKD. CDR3 sequence: CAISDPSGRQETQYF. The CDR3 nucleotides are TGTGCCATCAGTGATCCTAGCGGGAGACAAGAGACCCAGTACTTC.

This clonotype was counted many times. V and J are TRBV7-9 and TRBJ2-3, with 7 bases identical to TRBD2. This CDR3 has 15 amino acids. With 2 bases clipped from V and 5 bases from J, the junction kept 7 bases outside the gene matches. The V gene's germline CDR1 is SEHNR and CDR2 FQNEAQ (reference sequence). CDR3 in amino acids: CASSLSAGDGDTQYF. The CDR3 nucleotides are TGTGCCAGCAGCTTATCTGCGGGAGATGGAGATACGCAGTATTTT.

This clonotype has only a few counts. The chain couples TRBV12-3 or TRBV12-4 to TRBJ1-5; unclear D gene. This CDR3 contains 17 residues. The V end lost 4 bases, the J end lost 0 bases, and 16 bases lay between the germline ends. In nucleotides, the CDR3 is TGTGCCAGCAGTTCGTCCCGCAGGCTTAATAGCAATCAGCCCCAGCATTTT. Its translation: CASSSSRRLNSNQPQHF.

This clonotype has at least ten counts. The chain links TRBV6-1 to TRBJ1-5; D not resolved. In germline, CDR1 is MNHNS, CDR2 SASEGT. This CDR3 contains 15 residues. V dropped 2 bases and J dropped 4 bases, with 12 bases sitting between them. The CDR3 spells CASSERHRENQPQHF. The CDR3 DNA reads as TGTGCCAGCAGTGAAAGGCATAGGGAGAATCAGCCCCAGCATTTT.

This clonotype was detected only a few times. The CDR3 is CASSFWYRVESLHF. CDR3 sequence (DNA): TGTGCCAGCAGCTTCTGGTACAGGGTGGAATCCCTCCACTTT. This chain uses TRBV5-4 with TRBJ1-6; D may be TRBD1 (6 bases). CDR1 and CDR2 (germline): SGHNT, YYREEE (reference sequence). V dropped 2 bases and J dropped 14 bases, with 17 bases sitting between them. CDR3 length: 14 residues. Combining the CDR3 with reference TRBV5-4 and TRBJ1-6 gives the whole variable domain ETGVTQSPTHLIKTRGQQVTLRCSSQSGHNTVSWYQQALGQGPQFIFQYYREEENGRGNFPPRFSGLQFPNYSSELNVNALELDDSALYLCASSFWYRVESLHFGNGTRLTVT.

This chain connects TRBV5-1 to TRBJ2-1; 12 bases are shared with TRBD2. This CDR3 has 17 residues. The germline gives CDR1 SGHRS, CDR2 YFSETQ. V trimming: 4 bases; J trimming: 7 bases; junction bases outside the gene matches: 12. Here the CDR3 DNA reads TGCGCCAGCAGCCCTTCTAGCGGGAGGGCCTTTCGGAATGAGCAGTTCTTC. Amino acid sequence: CASSPSSGRAFRNEQFF.

This clonotype was detected ten times or more. J is TRBJ1-1 and V is TRBV11-2; no firm D call. V was clipped by 6 bases and J by 0 bases, with 14 bases between them. This CDR3 spans 15 amino acids. Germline V CDR1 and CDR2: SGHAT, FQNNGV. DNA for the CDR3: TGTGCCAGCAGGGCGACGGTGGTCATGAACACTGAAGCTTTCTTT. This encodes CASRATVVMNTEAFF.

This chain joins TRBV6-5 and TRBJ2-1; 7 bases fit TRBD1. Germline V gene sequence: CDR1 MNHEY, CDR2 SVGAGI. This CDR3 has 15 amino acids. The V segment lost 0 bases and the J segment 9 bases; nucleotides outside the gene matches: 8. CDR3 residues: CASSYSRTGGGEQFF. The CDR3 DNA is TGTGCCAGCAGTTACTCAAGGACAGGCGGTGGTGAGCAGTTCTTC.

This clonotype was detected only a few times. J is TRBJ2-3 and V is TRBV2, with D perhaps being TRBD1 or TRBD2 (5 bases each). The CDR3 spans 13 residues. V was trimmed by 6 bases and J by 2 bases, leaving 9 bases between them. Germline V CDR1 and CDR2: SNHLY, FYNNEI. CDR3 region: CASRRGPTDTQYF. The CDR3 bases are TGTGCCAGCAGGAGGGGCCCCACAGATACGCAGTATTTT.

This clonotype was picked up many times. This chain uses TRBV2 with TRBJ1-4; D uncertain. CDR1 is SNHLY, CDR2 FYNNEI, per germline. CDR3 length equals 13 residues. The V end was cut by 6 bases, the J end by 11 bases, with 16 bases between. The CDR3 sequence is CASSRSSPGKLFF. The CDR3 bases are TGTGCCAGCAGCAGGAGCAGTCCGGGCAAACTGTTTTTT.

This clonotype was observed a few times. The chain recombines TRBV6-5 with TRBJ1-1, with 7 positions matching TRBD1. CDR3 size: 14 residues. CDR1 and CDR2 (germline): MNHEY, SVGAGI. V lost 2 bases and J lost 10; bases outside the gene matches: 10. CDR3 residues: CASSYGRVRDRAFF. The CDR3 coding sequence is TGTGCCAGCAGTTACGGGCGGGTCAGGGACAGAGCTTTCTTT.

This clonotype was found a few times. The chain recombines TRBV4-1 with TRBJ2-2, with D unclear. Germline loops: CDR1 MGHRA, CDR2 YSYEKL. Trimming cost V 0 bases and J 5 bases, with 7 bases left between them. The CDR3 runs to 14 residues. CDR3 bases: TGCGCCAGCAGCCAAGAGAGAGGTACCGGGGAGCTGTTTTTT. Translated: CASSQERGTGELFF.

The V gene is TRBV24-1, the J gene TRBJ2-1, with 8 bases fitting TRBD2. Germline V CDR1 and CDR2: KGHDR, SFDVKD. The CDR3 is 16 residues long. Trimming took 4 bases from V and 4 from J; bases not matched to a gene: 8. In DNA form, the CDR3 reads TGTGCCACCAGTGAGAGACCTACTAGCGGATACAATGAGCAGTTCTTC. Translated: CATSERPTSGYNEQFF.

The J gene is TRBJ1-4, the V gene TRBV5-1, with no clear D. V lost 2 bases to trimming and J lost 6 bases, with 8 bases between them. The CDR3 is made up of 13 amino acids. CDR1 and CDR2 (germline): SGHRS, YFSETQ. This CDR3 is CASSFGRDEKLFF. In nucleotides, the CDR3 is TGCGCCAGCAGCTTCGGACGGGATGAAAAACTGTTTTTT.

At least ten counts were recorded for this clonotype. V and J are TRBV28 and TRBJ2-3, with D maybe TRBD2 (5 bases). CDR1 is MDHEN and CDR2 is SYDVKM in the germline V gene. V was clipped by 7 bases and J by 1 base, with 9 bases between them. The CDR3 contains 13 residues. CDR3 in DNA: TGTGCCAGCATCGAGGGAGGCACAGATACGCAGTATTTT. It codes for CASIEGGTDTQYF.

This clonotype was seen ten or more times. The chain carries TRBV9 and TRBJ2-2; perhaps D is TRBD1 or TRBD2 (6 bases each). The CDR3 consists of 15 residues. CDR1 and CDR2 from the germline V gene are SGDLS and YYNGEE. Trimming removed 1 base from V and 2 bases from J, with 9 bases in between. CDR3 amino acids: CASSVSGANTGELFF. As DNA, the CDR3 is TGTGCCAGCAGCGTATCGGGGGCTAACACCGGGGAGCTGTTTTTT.

This CDR3 reads CASSWAGEKLFF. Here the CDR3 DNA reads TGTGCCAGCAGTTGGGCGGGTGAAAAACTGTTTTTT. The chain carries TRBV7-9 and TRBJ1-4; no firm D call. The V gene's germline CDR1 is SEHNR and CDR2 FQNEAQ (reference sequence). The CDR3 contains 12 residues. The V end was cut by 6 bases, the J end by 7 bases, with 9 bases between.

The chain is built from TRBV6-5 and TRBJ1-1; perhaps TRBD1 as D (5 bases). From germline, CDR1 is MNHEY and CDR2 SVGAGI. Trimming shortened V by 8 bases and J by 6 bases, and 13 bases separated the two germline ends. CDR3 size: 12 residues. The CDR3 DNA follows: TGTGCCAGCGGTACGGGACTTGCTGAAGCTTTCTTT. Amino acid sequence: CASGTGLAEAFF.

This clonotype has more than one count but fewer than ten. V and J are TRBV7-8 and TRBJ2-2; D is undetermined. CDR1 SGHVS and CDR2 FQNEAQ come from the germline V gene. There are 13 residues in the CDR3. V was shortened by 7 bases and J by 6 bases, with 12 bases between the two germline ends. CDR3 sequence (DNA): TGTGCCAGCACCTCCCCTCAGTCCGGGGAGCTGTTTTTT. It yields the protein CASTSPQSGELFF.

Only a few counts were recorded for this clonotype. V usage is TRBV7-2 and J usage is TRBJ2-1; 7 nucleotides agree with TRBD1. V trimming: 5 bases; J trimming: 5 bases; junction bases outside the gene matches: 9. This CDR3 region has 15 residues. From germline, CDR1 is SGHTA and CDR2 FQGNSA. The CDR3 loop reads CASSPGTARNNEQFF. CDR3 nucleotide sequence: TGTGCCAGCAGCCCCGGGACAGCTAGAAACAATGAGCAGTTCTTC.

The chain links TRBV5-1 to TRBJ2-3, with D tentatively TRBD1 or TRBD2 (5 bases each). CDR3 length: 15 amino acids. V lost 0 bases and J lost 4, with 12 bases in between. Germline V CDR1 and CDR2: SGHRS, YFSETQ. The CDR3, as DNA: TGCGCCAGCAGCTTGGTTTCTGGGGGAGCAGATACGCAGTATTTT. Its translation: CASSLVSGGADTQYF.

The chain is built from TRBV20-1 and TRBJ2-2; TRBD2 matches 8 bases. Germline lookup yields CDR1 DFQATT and CDR2 SNEGSKA (reference sequence). The trim removed 4 bases at V and 5 bases at J, leaving 6 bases unmatched. The CDR3 length is 14 residues. This CDR3 reads CSAMVAGRTGELFF. Here the CDR3 DNA reads TGCAGTGCTATGGTAGCGGGACGAACCGGGGAGCTGTTTTTT.

This clonotype has ten or more counts. The genes are TRBV10-3 and TRBJ2-7, with 8 bases identical to TRBD1. The CDR3 runs 14 residues. Germline values: CDR1 ENHRY, CDR2 SYGVKD. Trimming took 9 bases from V and 5 from J; bases not matched to a gene: 12. The CDR3: CAIRSGQGFNEQYF. CDR3 DNA: TGTGCCATACGCTCCGGACAGGGCTTCAACGAGCAGTACTTC.

Only a few counts were recorded for this clonotype. This chain connects TRBV24-1 to TRBJ2-2, with 7 bases fitting TRBD2. V shed 5 bases, J shed 6 bases, and the junction held 5 bases outside the gene matches. CDR1 is KGHDR and CDR2 is SFDVKD in the germline V gene. There are 14 residues in the CDR3. CDR3 residues: CATSAPGGAGELFF. The CDR3 nucleotides are TGTGCCACCAGTGCCCCGGGAGGTGCCGGGGAGCTGTTTTTT.

This clonotype was seen ten or more times. This sequence joins TRBV6-4 and TRBJ1-6; D is perhaps TRBD1 (6 bases). Looked up from germline, CDR1 is MRHNA and CDR2 is SNTAGT. V gave up 0 bases and J gave up 6 bases, with 33 bases separating them. This CDR3 region has 23 residues. CDR3 protein: CASSDSKDSGGEGTSTFNSPLHF. For the CDR3, the DNA is TGTGCCAGCAGTGACTCGAAGGACAGCGGAGGGGAGGGGACGTCGACCTTTAATTCACCCCTCCACTTT.